These T cell receptor beta chains were read from a single sample in a study of blood T cells in healthy people across ages. TCRdb itself ran the 5' RACE reads through MiXCR, one entry per CDR3 protein. Here the sample spans around 650,000 distinct CDR3 sequences, about 30% being singletons. The sample was blood. Receptors originate from an elderly woman in good health. CDR3s include the opening cysteine and the closing phenylalanine or tryptophan. Each record gives: V gene, D gene, J gene, clone size, CDR3 protein, CDR3 DNA. D genes are given only for firm matches. Not all rows give a size; the values are once, few, many and, for expanded clones, a class.

v_gene: TRBV7-8
d_gene: NA
j_gene: TRBJ2-2
abundance: NA
CDR3aa: CASFSGRANTGELFF
CDR3nt: TGTGCCAGCTTTAGTGGCAGGGCGAACACCGGGGAGCTGTTTTTT

v_gene: TRBV16
d_gene: NA
j_gene: TRBJ1-2
abundance: NA
CDR3aa: CASSQRQGNYGYTF
CDR3nt: TGTGCCAGCAGCCAACGGCAGGGTAACTATGGCTACACCTTC

v_gene: TRBV6-2/TRBV6-3
d_gene: NA
j_gene: TRBJ1-2
abundance: many
CDR3aa: CASSVSTGVYGYTF
CDR3nt: TGTGCCAGCAGCGTCTCGACAGGAGTCTATGGCTACACCTTC

v_gene: TRBV7-9
d_gene: NA
j_gene: TRBJ1-1
abundance: NA
CDR3aa: CASSSRDSGTEAFF
CDR3nt: TGTGCCAGCAGCTCGAGGGACTCGGGCACTGAAGCTTTCTTT

v_gene: TRBV20-1
d_gene: NA
j_gene: TRBJ2-7
abundance: once
CDR3aa: CSASRGVHPYEQYF
CDR3nt: TGCAGTGCTAGTCGAGGGGTTCATCCCTACGAGCAGTACTTC

v_gene: TRBV5-1
d_gene: TRBD1
j_gene: TRBJ1-6
abundance: few
CDR3aa: CAGSAGQGMESPLHF
CDR3nt: TGCGCCGGCAGCGCCGGACAGGGGATGGAGTCACCCCTCCACTTT

v_gene: TRBV12-3/TRBV12-4
d_gene: NA
j_gene: TRBJ2-3
abundance: NA
CDR3aa: CASSFSGPSADTQHF
CDR3nt: TGTGCCAGCAGTTTTTCCGGACCTAGCGCAGATACGCAGCATTTC

v_gene: TRBV6-2/TRBV6-3
d_gene: NA
j_gene: TRBJ1-2
abundance: many
CDR3aa: CASSRYLTGYADSSYGYTF
CDR3nt: TGTGCCAGCAGCAGATACCTCACAGGGTACGCCGACTCTTCCTATGGCTACACCTTC

v_gene: TRBV7-2
d_gene: TRBD1
j_gene: TRBJ2-7
abundance: many
CDR3aa: CASSSQGASDEQYF
CDR3nt: TGTGCCAGCAGCTCCCAGGGGGCGAGTGACGAGCAGTACTTC

v_gene: TRBV20-1
d_gene: TRBD1
j_gene: TRBJ2-5
abundance: NA
CDR3aa: CSARGTGQGASWQETQYF
CDR3nt: TGCAGTGCTAGAGGGACGGGACAGGGGGCTTCCTGGCAAGAGACCCAGTACTTC

v_gene: TRBV7-2
d_gene: NA
j_gene: TRBJ2-7
abundance: many
CDR3aa: CASSSSGVTYEQYF
CDR3nt: TGTGCCAGCAGCTCGAGCGGAGTAACCTACGAGCAGTACTTC

v_gene: TRBV11-2
d_gene: NA
j_gene: TRBJ2-1
abundance: many
CDR3aa: CASSPGATSYNEQFF
CDR3nt: TGTGCCAGCAGCCCCGGGGCCACCTCCTACAATGAGCAGTTCTTC

v_gene: TRBV12-3/TRBV12-4
d_gene: NA
j_gene: TRBJ1-6
abundance: many
CDR3aa: CASSFNGYNSPLHF
CDR3nt: TGTGCCAGCAGTTTTAATGGGTATAATTCACCCCTCCACTTT

v_gene: TRBV7-8
d_gene: TRBD2
j_gene: TRBJ2-3
abundance: many
CDR3aa: CASSLGGVTDTQYF
CDR3nt: TGTGCCAGCAGCCTGGGGGGGGTCACAGATACGCAGTATTTT

v_gene: TRBV2
d_gene: TRBD1
j_gene: TRBJ2-7
abundance: many
CDR3aa: CASSLDRETSYEQYF
CDR3nt: TGTGCCAGCAGCCTTGACAGGGAAACCTCCTACGAGCAGTACTTC

v_gene: TRBV6-6
d_gene: NA
j_gene: TRBJ2-3
abundance: few
CDR3aa: CASSYSGGGGNTQYF
CDR3nt: TGTGCCAGCAGTTACTCGGGGGGGGGCGGGAATACGCAGTATTTT

v_gene: TRBV19
d_gene: NA
j_gene: TRBJ1-2
abundance: few
CDR3aa: CASSPQTRPTNYGYTF
CDR3nt: TGTGCCAGTAGTCCCCAGACCAGACCCACTAACTATGGCTACACCTTC

v_gene: TRBV19
d_gene: NA
j_gene: TRBJ2-7
abundance: NA
CDR3aa: CVSRDEGIGVYEQYF
CDR3nt: TGTGTCAGTAGAGATGAAGGGATAGGGGTCTACGAGCAGTACTTC

v_gene: TRBV6-1
d_gene: NA
j_gene: TRBJ2-7
abundance: NA
CDR3aa: CASSEVGGEFYEQYF
CDR3nt: TGTGCCAGCAGTGAAGTGGGCGGGGAATTCTACGAGCAGTACTTC

v_gene: TRBV29-1
d_gene: NA
j_gene: TRBJ2-7
abundance: few
CDR3aa: CSVEKDKGIDEQYF
CDR3nt: TGCAGCGTAGAAAAGGACAAAGGAATAGACGAGCAGTACTTC

v_gene: TRBV20-1
d_gene: NA
j_gene: TRBJ1-2
abundance: NA
CDR3aa: CSARGTLHYGYTF
CDR3nt: TGCAGTGCTAGAGGGACACTACACTATGGCTACACCTTC

v_gene: TRBV6-6
d_gene: NA
j_gene: TRBJ1-1
abundance: few
CDR3aa: CASSSWGGTEAFF
CDR3nt: TGTGCCAGCAGCAGCTGGGGGGGCACTGAAGCTTTCTTT

v_gene: TRBV7-9
d_gene: TRBD1
j_gene: TRBJ2-6
abundance: few
CDR3aa: CASSLGPGQGGSGANVLTF
CDR3nt: TGTGCCAGCAGCTTAGGTCCGGGACAGGGGGGTTCTGGGGCCAACGTCCTGACTTTC

v_gene: TRBV7-3
d_gene: TRBD2
j_gene: TRBJ2-5
abundance: NA
CDR3aa: CASSLLPRGGVRMKETQYF
CDR3nt: TGTGCCAGCAGCTTACTTCCGCGGGGGGGGGTTCGAATGAAAGAGACCCAGTACTTC